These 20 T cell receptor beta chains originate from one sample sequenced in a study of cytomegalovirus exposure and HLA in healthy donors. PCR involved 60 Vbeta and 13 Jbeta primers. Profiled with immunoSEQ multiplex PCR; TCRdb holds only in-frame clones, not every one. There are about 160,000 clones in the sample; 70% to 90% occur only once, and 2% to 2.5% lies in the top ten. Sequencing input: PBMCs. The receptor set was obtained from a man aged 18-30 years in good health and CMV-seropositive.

The CDR3 region is CASSPLGSRNAGELFF. The CDR3 DNA is TGTGCCAGCTCACCGCTGGGGAGCCGTAATGCCGGGGAGCTGTTTTTT. The chain uses TRBV18 and TRBJ2-2, with a weak D call TRBD2 (5 bases). Germline loops: CDR1 KGHSH, CDR2 LQKENI. The V end lost 3 bases, the J end lost 6 bases, and 17 bases lay between the germline ends. The CDR3 has 16 amino acids.

The CDR3 reads CASSELPGLFWYF. The CDR3 DNA sequence: TGTGCCAGCAGTGAATTACCAGGGCTCTTCTGGTACTTC. The chain carries TRBV6-1 and TRBJ2-7, with D perhaps matching TRBD1 (5 bases). The CDR3 is 13 amino acids. Deletions cut 2 bases from V and 12 bases from J, with 17 bases between. Germline V gives CDR1 MNHNS, CDR2 SASEGT.

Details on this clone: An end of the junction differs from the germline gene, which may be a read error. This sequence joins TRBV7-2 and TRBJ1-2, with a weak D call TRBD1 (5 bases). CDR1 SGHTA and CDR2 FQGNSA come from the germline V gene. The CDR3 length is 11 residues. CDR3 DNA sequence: TGTGCCAGCAGCTTAGCCGAACAGGTGTACTTC. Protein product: CASSLAEQVYF.

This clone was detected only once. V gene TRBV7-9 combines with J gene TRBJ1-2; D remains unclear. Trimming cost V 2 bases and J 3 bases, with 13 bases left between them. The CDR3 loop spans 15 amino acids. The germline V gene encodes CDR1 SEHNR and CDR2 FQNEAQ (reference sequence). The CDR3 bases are TGTGCCAGCAGCTTAAACTCACAGCCCGACTATGGCTACACCTTC. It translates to CASSLNSQPDYGYTF.

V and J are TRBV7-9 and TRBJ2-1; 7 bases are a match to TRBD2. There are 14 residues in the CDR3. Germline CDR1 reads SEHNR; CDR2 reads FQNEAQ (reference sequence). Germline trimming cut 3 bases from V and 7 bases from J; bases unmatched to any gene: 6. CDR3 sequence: CASSFDAGGNEQFF. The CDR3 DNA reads TGTGCCAGCAGCTTTGACGCCGGGGGGAATGAGCAGTTCTTC.

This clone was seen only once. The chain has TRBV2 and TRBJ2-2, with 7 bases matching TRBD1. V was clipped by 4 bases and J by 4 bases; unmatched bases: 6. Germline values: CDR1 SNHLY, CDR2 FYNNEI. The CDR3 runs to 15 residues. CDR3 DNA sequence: TGTGCCAGCAGTGGACAGGGTATCCCCACCGGGGAGCTGTTTTTT. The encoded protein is CASSGQGIPTGELFF.

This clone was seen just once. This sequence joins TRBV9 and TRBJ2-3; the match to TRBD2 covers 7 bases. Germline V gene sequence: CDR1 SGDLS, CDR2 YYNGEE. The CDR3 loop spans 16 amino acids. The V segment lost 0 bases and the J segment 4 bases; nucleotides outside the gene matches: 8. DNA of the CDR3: TGTGCCAGCAGCGTAGAGAGGGTGGGGGGGGCAGATACGCAGTATTTT. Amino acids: CASSVERVGGADTQYF. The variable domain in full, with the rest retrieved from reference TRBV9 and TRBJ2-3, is DSGVTQTPKHLITATGQRVTLRCSPRSGDLSVYWYQQSLDQGLQFLIQYYNGEERAKGNILERFSAQQFPDLHSELNLSSLELGDSALYFCASSVERVGGADTQYFGPGTRLTVL.

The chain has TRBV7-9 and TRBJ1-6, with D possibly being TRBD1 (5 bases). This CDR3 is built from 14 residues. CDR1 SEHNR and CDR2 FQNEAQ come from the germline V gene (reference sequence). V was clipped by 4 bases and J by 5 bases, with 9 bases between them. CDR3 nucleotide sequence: TGTGCCAGCAGCTCCGACAGCGATAATTCACCCCTCCACTTT. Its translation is CASSSDSDNSPLHF.

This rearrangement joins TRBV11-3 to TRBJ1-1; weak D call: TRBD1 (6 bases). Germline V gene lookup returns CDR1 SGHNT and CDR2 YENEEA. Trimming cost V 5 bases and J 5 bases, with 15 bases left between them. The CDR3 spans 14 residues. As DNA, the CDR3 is TGTGCCAGCAGCGGAGGGGGGGCGCAAACTGAAGCTTTCTTT. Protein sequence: CASSGGGAQTEAFF.

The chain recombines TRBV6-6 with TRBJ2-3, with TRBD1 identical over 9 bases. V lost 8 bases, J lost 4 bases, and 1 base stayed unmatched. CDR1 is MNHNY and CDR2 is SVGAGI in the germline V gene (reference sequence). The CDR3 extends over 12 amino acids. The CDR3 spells CASRQGADTQYF. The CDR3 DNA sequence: TGTGCCAGCCGACAGGGGGCAGATACGCAGTATTTT.

CDR3 protein: CASLGTAYEQYF. CDR3 DNA: TGTGCCAGCCTTGGGACAGCCTACGAGCAGTACTTC. This chain joins TRBV2 and TRBJ2-7; TRBD1 matches at 7 bases. Looked up from germline, CDR1 is SNHLY and CDR2 is FYNNEI. V lost 8 bases, J lost 2 bases, and 3 bases stayed unmatched. There are 12 residues in the CDR3.

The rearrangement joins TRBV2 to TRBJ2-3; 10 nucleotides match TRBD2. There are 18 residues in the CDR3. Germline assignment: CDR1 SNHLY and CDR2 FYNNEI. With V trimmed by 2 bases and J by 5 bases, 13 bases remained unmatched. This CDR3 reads CASSETIAGGLTKDTQYF. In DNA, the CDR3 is TGTGCCAGCAGTGAAACCATAGCGGGGGGCCTTACGAAAGATACGCAGTATTTT. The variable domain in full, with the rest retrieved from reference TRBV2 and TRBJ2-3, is EPEVTQTPSHQVTQMGQEVILRCVPISNHLYFYWYRQILGQKVEFLVSFYNNEISEKSEIFDDQFSVERPDGSNFTLKIRSTKLEDSAMYFCASSETIAGGLTKDTQYFGPGTRLTVL.

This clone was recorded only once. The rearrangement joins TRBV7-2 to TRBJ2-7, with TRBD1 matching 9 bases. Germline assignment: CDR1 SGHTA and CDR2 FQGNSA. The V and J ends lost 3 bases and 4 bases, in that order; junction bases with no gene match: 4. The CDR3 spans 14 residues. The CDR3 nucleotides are TGTGCCAGCAGCTTCGGGACAGGGTTGTACGAGCAGTACTTC. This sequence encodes CASSFGTGLYEQYF.

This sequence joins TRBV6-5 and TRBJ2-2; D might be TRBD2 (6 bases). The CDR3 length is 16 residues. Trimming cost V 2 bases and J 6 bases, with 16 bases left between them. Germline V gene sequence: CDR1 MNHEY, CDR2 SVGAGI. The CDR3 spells CASSYDGGAQAGELFF. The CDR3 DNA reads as TGTGCCAGCAGTTACGATGGAGGGGCCCAAGCCGGGGAGCTGTTTTTT.

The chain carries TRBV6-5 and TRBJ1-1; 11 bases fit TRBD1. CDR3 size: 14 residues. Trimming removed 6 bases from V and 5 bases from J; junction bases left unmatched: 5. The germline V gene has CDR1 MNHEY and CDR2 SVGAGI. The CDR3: CASRGTGGGTEAFF. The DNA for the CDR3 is TGTGCCAGCAGAGGGACAGGGGGAGGGACTGAAGCTTTCTTT.

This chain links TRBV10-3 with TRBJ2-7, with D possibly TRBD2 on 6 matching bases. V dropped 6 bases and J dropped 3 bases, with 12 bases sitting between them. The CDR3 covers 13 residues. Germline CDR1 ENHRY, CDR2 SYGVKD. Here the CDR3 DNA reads TGTGCCATCAGGCCCGGAGGGGACTACGAGCAGTACTTC. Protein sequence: CAIRPGGDYEQYF.

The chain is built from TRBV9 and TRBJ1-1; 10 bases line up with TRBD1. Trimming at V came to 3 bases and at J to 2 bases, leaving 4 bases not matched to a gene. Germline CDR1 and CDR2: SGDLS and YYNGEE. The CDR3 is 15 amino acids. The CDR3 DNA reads TGTGCCAGCAGCGGTCGACAGGGGGCTAACACTGAAGCTTTCTTT. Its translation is CASSGRQGANTEAFF.

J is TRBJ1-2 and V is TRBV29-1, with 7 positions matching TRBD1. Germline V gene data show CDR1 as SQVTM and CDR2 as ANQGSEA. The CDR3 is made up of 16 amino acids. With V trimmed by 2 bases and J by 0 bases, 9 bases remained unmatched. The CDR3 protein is CSVETQDRLTNYGYTF. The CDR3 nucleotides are TGCAGCGTTGAAACCCAGGACAGGCTAACTAACTATGGCTACACCTTC.

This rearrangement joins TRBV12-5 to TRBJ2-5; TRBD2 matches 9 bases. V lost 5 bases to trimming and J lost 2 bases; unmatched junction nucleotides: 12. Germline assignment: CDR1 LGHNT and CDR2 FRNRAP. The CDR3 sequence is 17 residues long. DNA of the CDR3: TGTGCTAGTGGTGGTGAGGGGGTAGCGGGGGCGCAAGAGACCCAGTACTTC. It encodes CASGGEGVAGAQETQYF. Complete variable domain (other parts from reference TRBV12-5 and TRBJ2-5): DARVTQTPRHKVTEMGQEVTMRCQPILGHNTVFWYRQTMMQGLELLAYFRNRAPLDDSGMPKDRFSAEMPDATLATLKIQPSEPRDSAVYFCASGGEGVAGAQETQYFGPGTRLLVL.

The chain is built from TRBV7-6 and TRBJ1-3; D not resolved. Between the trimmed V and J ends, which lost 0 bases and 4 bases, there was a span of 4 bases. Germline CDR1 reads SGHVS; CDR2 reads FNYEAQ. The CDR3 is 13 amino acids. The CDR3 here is CASSLARGNTIYF. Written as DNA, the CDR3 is TGTGCCAGCAGCTTAGCGCGGGGAAACACCATATATTTT.